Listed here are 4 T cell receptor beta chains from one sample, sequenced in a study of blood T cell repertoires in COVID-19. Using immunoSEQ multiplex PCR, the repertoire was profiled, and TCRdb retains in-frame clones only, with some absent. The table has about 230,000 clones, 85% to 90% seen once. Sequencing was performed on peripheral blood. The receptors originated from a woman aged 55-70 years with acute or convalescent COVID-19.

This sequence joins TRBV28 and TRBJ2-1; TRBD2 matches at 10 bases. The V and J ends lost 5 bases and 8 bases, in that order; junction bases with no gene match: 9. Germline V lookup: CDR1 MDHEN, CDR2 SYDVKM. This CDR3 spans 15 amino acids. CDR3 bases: TGTGCCAGCAGTCCTTCTAGCGGGAGCATTTATGAGCAGTTCTTC. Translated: CASSPSSGSIYEQFF.

As DNA, the CDR3 is TGTGCCATCGCGGGCGGGTGGACAGATACGCAGTATTTT. Protein product: CAIAGGWTDTQYF. The genes are TRBV10-3 and TRBJ2-3; tentative D call: TRBD2 (5 bases). Germline lookup yields CDR1 ENHRY and CDR2 SYGVKD. The length of the CDR3 is 13 residues. V shed 8 bases and J shed 3 bases, with 12 bases lying between them.

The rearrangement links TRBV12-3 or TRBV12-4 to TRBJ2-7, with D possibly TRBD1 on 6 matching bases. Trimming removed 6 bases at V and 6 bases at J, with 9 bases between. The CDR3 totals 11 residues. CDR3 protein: CASRDRSEQYF. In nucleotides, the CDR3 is TGTGCCAGCAGGGACAGAAGCGAGCAGTACTTC.

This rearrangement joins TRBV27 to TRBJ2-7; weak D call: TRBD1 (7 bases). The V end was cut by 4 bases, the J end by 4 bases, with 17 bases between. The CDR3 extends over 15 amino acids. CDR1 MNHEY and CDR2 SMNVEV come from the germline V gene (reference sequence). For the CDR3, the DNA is TGTGCCAGCAGTTCCCGGGGGACAGTGGGGTACGAGCAGTACTTC. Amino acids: CASSSRGTVGYEQYF.